This TCR beta chain was sequenced for a study of OX40 agonist ivuxolimab in advanced cancers. The wider study: Across the patients, intravenous ivuxolimab was delivered every 2 weeks at 0.01 to 10 mg/kg. Mean age around 60 years, range 23 to 79; around 80% male.

Trimming removed 0 bases from V and 8 bases from J; junction bases left unmatched: 3. The CDR3 length is 13 residues. The germline V gene has CDR1 GTSNPN and CDR2 SVGIG (reference sequence). Here immunoSEQ multiplex PCR was the method, and the copy in TCRdb shows in-frame clones only, minus some. The table includes 30,000 to 45,000 clones, around 77% detected once. This clone was observed a few times. V and J are TRBV30 and TRBJ2-4, with 8 bases identical to TRBD1. The sequences come from CD4+ or CD8+ T cells sorted from blood, collected in a trial of the OX40 agonist ivuxolimab. This TCR was recovered from an adult with an advanced solid tumor such as melanoma, head and neck, liver or kidney cancer. DNA for the CDR3: TGTGCCTGGAGTGTGAACAGGGGGGACATTCAGTACTTC. Protein product: CAWSVNRGDIQYF.